Reported below is one T cell receptor beta chain. Its specificity is not known. The study made its TRB cDNA libraries by 5' RACE, adding UMI labels. One entry per CDR3 protein, without DNA, is what TCRdb gives after re-calling the 5' RACE reads. The sample has roughly 100,000 distinct CDR3 sequences. Each CD8+ T cell subset was flow-sorted in triplicate. Every sort contained 300,000 or so cells. CD45RO-CCR7+CD27+CD95- expression identified naive CD8+ T cells. The sample originates from a study of CXCR3-negative and CXCR3-positive naive CD8 T cells. Study results and caveats: After cryopreservation, CXCR3 expression dropped partially; most assays used fresh PBMCs. CXCR3-expressing naive cells carried TRB CDR3s more hydrophobic than those of CXCR3-negative naive cells. Memory, not naive, CXCR3-negative and CXCR3-positive cells differed in TRBV-TRBJ usage.

The CDR3 is 14 amino acids. Germline assignment: CDR1 SGHRS and CDR2 YFSETQ. This TCR was sampled from a human donor in good health. Some clones in this sample may be carry-over from other donors' samples. This chain joins TRBV5-1 and TRBJ2-5; absent DNA, TCRdb's TRBD2 call cannot be checked. The specimen was naive CXCR3+ CD8+ T cells from blood. Subset specified: CD45RO-CCR7+CD27+CD95- naive CD8+ T cells expressing CXCR3 (TNR3+). The CDR3: CASSPLRGSETQYF.